This TCR beta chain was recovered during a study of T cells in tumors and immune-related adverse events. Profiled with immunoSEQ multiplex PCR; TCRdb holds only in-frame clones, not every one. The table records some 10,000 clones, roughly 90% of them present only once. The germline gives CDR1 ENHRY, CDR2 SYGVKD. The CDR3 is made up of 15 amino acids. Trimming shortened V by 3 bases and J by 1 base, and 9 bases separated the two germline ends. The genes are TRBV10-3 and TRBJ2-2; no clear D. The sequenced sample was lymph node tissue, obtained from a patient treated with anti-PD-1 therapy. The sequence was obtained from a female donor with metastatic renal cell carcinoma. The CDR3: CAISDGLMNTGELFF. In nucleotides, the CDR3 is TGTGCCATCAGTGATGGGCTGATGAACACCGGGGAGCTGTTTTTT.